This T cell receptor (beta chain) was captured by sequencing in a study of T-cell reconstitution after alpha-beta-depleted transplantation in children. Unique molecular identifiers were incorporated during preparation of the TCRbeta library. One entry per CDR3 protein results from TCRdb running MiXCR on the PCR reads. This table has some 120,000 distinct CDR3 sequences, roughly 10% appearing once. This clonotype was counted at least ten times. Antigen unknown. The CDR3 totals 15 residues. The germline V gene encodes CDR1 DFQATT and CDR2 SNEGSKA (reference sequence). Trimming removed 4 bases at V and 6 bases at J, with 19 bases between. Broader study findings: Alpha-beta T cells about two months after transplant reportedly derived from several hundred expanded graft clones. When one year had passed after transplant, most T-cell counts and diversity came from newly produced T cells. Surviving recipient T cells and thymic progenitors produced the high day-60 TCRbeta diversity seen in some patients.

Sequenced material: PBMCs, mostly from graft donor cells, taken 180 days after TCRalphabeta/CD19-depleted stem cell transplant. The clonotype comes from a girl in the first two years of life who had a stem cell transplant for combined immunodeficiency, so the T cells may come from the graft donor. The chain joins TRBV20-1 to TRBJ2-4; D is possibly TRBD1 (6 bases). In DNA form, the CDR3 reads TGCAGTGCTACGAAAACAGGGTCCCGGGGAAACATTCAGTACTTC. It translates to CSATKTGSRGNIQYF.